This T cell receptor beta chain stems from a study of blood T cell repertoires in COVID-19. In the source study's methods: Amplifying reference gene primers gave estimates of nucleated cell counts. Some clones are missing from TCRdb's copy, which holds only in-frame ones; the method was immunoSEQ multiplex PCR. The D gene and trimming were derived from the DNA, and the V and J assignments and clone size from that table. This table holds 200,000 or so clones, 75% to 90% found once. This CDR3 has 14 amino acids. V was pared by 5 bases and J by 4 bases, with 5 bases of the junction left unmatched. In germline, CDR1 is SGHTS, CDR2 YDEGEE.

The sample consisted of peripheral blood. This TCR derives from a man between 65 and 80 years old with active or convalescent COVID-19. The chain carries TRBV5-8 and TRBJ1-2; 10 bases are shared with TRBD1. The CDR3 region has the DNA TGTGCCAGCAGTGACAGGGGGCAGGTCTATGGCTACACCTTC. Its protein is CASSDRGQVYGYTF.